The 10 T cell receptor beta chains reported below all come from one sample, sequenced in a study of blood T cell repertoires in COVID-19. Sequencing used immunoSEQ multiplex PCR; TCRdb keeps in-frame clones, though not all of them. The sample contains roughly 110,000 clones, approximately 84% of which appear only once. Material for sequencing was peripheral blood. The source is a human donor in a cohort sampled during active COVID-19.

V gene TRBV24-1 combines with J gene TRBJ2-3; the D gene is possibly TRBD1 (6 bases). Looked up from germline, CDR1 is KGHDR and CDR2 is SFDVKD. This CDR3 has 14 residues. Trimming took off 2 bases at V and 4 bases at J, with 9 bases between the two ends. The CDR3 nucleotides are TGTGCCACCAGTGATTACACAGGGCCAGATACGCAGTATTTT. As protein: CATSDYTGPDTQYF.

V gene TRBV7-2 combines with J gene TRBJ2-3, with D maybe TRBD2 (6 bases). Germline V CDR1 and CDR2: SGHTA, FQGNSA. The CDR3 spans 14 residues. Trimming pared 5 bases from V and 1 base from J, leaving 10 bases between. The CDR3 protein is CASSLIAGTDTQYF. For the CDR3, the DNA is TGTGCCAGCAGCCTTATAGCGGGCACAGATACGCAGTATTTT.

The genes are TRBV10-3 and TRBJ2-3; 11 nucleotides agree with TRBD2. This CDR3 has 15 amino acids. From germline, CDR1 is ENHRY and CDR2 SYGVKD. V was clipped by 4 bases and J by 6 bases; unmatched bases: 6. CDR3 sequence: CAISGSLAGDDTQYF. For the CDR3, the DNA is TGTGCCATCAGTGGGTCACTAGCGGGAGACGATACGCAGTATTTT.

The CDR3 loop reads CASSRDRAYNEQFF. The CDR3 DNA reads TGTGCCAGTAGTAGGGACAGGGCTTACAATGAGCAGTTCTTC. This sequence joins TRBV19 and TRBJ2-1, with 9 bases matching TRBD1. Germline V CDR1 and CDR2: LNHDA, SQIVND (reference sequence). The CDR3 runs 14 residues. Germline trimming cut 4 bases from V and 4 bases from J; bases unmatched to any gene: 2.

J is TRBJ2-5 and V is TRBV5-4, with a weak D call TRBD1 (6 bases). This CDR3 has 13 residues. Germline CDR1 and CDR2: SGHNT and YYREEE (reference sequence). The V end lost 0 bases, the J end lost 5 bases, and 8 bases lay between the germline ends. The CDR3, as DNA: TGTGCCAGCAGCTTGGACAGGGCCGAGACCCAGTACTTC. Protein sequence: CASSLDRAETQYF.

The CDR3 loop is CATSGQKWADTEAFF. As DNA, the CDR3 is TGTGCCACCAGCGGCCAAAAGTGGGCTGACACTGAAGCTTTCTTT. The chain carries TRBV15 and TRBJ1-1; D remains ambiguous. The germline V gene encodes CDR1 LNHNV and CDR2 YYDKDF (reference sequence). With 5 bases removed from V and 3 bases from J, the gap between germline ends came to 16 bases. The CDR3 covers 15 residues.

The chain joins TRBV7-9 to TRBJ2-3; 7 bases line up with TRBD1. Germline CDR1 reads SEHNR; CDR2 reads FQNEAQ (reference sequence). The V segment lost 5 bases and the J segment 2 bases; nucleotides outside the gene matches: 7. The CDR3 is 15 amino acids. CDR3 residues: CASSRTGAYTDTQYF. The CDR3 DNA reads TGTGCCAGCAGCAGAACAGGGGCCTACACAGATACGCAGTATTTT.

The chain couples TRBV21-1 to TRBJ1-1. TRBV21-1 constitutes a pseudogene. CDR3 size: 12 residues. The CDR3 nucleotides are TGTGCCAGCAGCACGGGGAACACTGAAGCTTTCTTT. Protein: CASSTGNTEAFF.

The CDR3 loop reads CASSEQGYNEQFF. CDR3 DNA: TGCGCCAGCAGCGAACAGGGATACAATGAGCAGTTCTTC. The genes are TRBV5-1 and TRBJ2-1; D is perhaps TRBD1 (6 bases). Trimming pared 4 bases from V and 4 bases from J, leaving 9 bases between. This CDR3 comprises 13 residues. Germline CDR1 is SGHRS and CDR2 is YFSETQ.

In its sample, this clone was seen once. The chain uses TRBV9 and TRBJ2-2, with D hard to call. The CDR3 has 15 amino acids. Germline V gene data show CDR1 as SGDLS and CDR2 as YYNGEE. V was pared by 1 base and J by 0 bases, with 7 bases between. The CDR3 region has the DNA TGTGCCAGCAGCGTATCGAGTGCGAACACCGGGGAGCTGTTTTTT. Translation: CASSVSSANTGELFF. The full variable domain, rest sourced from reference TRBV9 and TRBJ2-2, is DSGVTQTPKHLITATGQRVTLRCSPRSGDLSVYWYQQSLDQGLQFLIQYYNGEERAKGNILERFSAQQFPDLHSELNLSSLELGDSALYFCASSVSSANTGELFFGEGSRLTVL.